In this sample, the clone carrying this TCR beta chain turned up a few times. The antigen remains unidentified. At one end the junction does not follow the germline gene, possibly because of a read error. The PCR made use of 60 Vbeta and 13 Jbeta primers. In the original analysis: There were about 88 million unique TCR beta chains by a later count, and approximately 11 million of them were shared. Using immunoSEQ multiplex PCR, the repertoire was profiled, and TCRdb retains in-frame clones only, with some absent. The V and J calls and clone size are taken from that table; D and trimming were inferred from the DNA. The sample lists roughly 260,000 clones, 84% seen once, with more than 1.5% in the top ten. The entry originates in a study of cytomegalovirus exposure and HLA in healthy donors. Study conclusions and caveats: HLA allele associations emerged for 15,000 to 20,000 TCR beta sequences in a later analysis, at 0.05 false discovery rate. The authors later found TCR association rates varying by HLA locus, with DRB1 most and HLA-C fewest.

The CDR3 consists of 11 residues. The germline gives CDR1 LNHDA, CDR2 SQIVND (reference sequence). This receptor was obtained from a woman aged 35 to 49 in good health and CMV-seropositive. The sample comprised PBMCs. The rearrangement joins TRBV19 to TRBJ1-2; weak D call: TRBD1 (6 bases). This CDR3 reads CASSLDRIYTF. CDR3 in DNA: TGTGCCAGTAGTCTAGACAGGATCTACACCTTC.